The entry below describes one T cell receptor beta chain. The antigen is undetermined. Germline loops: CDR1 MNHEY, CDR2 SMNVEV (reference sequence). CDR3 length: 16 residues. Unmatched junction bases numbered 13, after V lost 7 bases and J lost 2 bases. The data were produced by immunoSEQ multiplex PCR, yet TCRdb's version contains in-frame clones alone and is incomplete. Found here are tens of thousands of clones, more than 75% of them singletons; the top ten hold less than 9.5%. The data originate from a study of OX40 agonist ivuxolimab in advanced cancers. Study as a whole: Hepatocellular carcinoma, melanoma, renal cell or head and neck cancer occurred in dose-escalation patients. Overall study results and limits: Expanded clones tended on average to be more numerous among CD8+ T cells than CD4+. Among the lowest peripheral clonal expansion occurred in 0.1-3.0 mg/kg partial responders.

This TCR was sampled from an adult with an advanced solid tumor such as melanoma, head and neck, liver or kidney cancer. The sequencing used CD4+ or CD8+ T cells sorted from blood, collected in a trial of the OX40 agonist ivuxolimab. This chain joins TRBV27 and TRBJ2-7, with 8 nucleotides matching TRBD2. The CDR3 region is CASKGLAAGGPYEQYF. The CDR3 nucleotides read TGTGCCAGCAAAGGGCTAGCGGCGGGGGGACCCTACGAGCAGTACTTC.